The 20 T cell receptor beta chains below all came from one sample that was sequenced in a study of T cells in Graves' hyperthyroidism and ophthalmopathy. RNA transcripts gave rise to amplified TCR beta CDR3 regions. First-round RT-PCR of the TCR CDR3 relied on the HTBI primer set. TCRdb itself ran the multiplex PCR reads through MiXCR, one entry per CDR3 protein. The sample holds 500,000 to 750,000 distinct CDR3 sequences, over 12% seen once. Sequencing was performed on blood. These receptors were collected from a woman between 18 and 29 years old with Graves' ophthalmopathy.

This clonotype was picked up many times. This sequence joins TRBV12-3 or TRBV12-4 and TRBJ2-1; 9 nucleotides match TRBD2. The CDR3 runs to 14 residues. V lost 2 bases and J lost 9; bases outside the gene matches: 5. CDR3 sequence (DNA): TGTGCCAGCAGTTTACTAGCGGGAATCGGTGAGCAGTTCTTC. It codes for CASSLLAGIGEQFF.

This clonotype was seen a few times. Just one base apart from a much larger clone, this may be a read error. The V and J genes are TRBV2 and TRBJ1-5; D not resolved. The CDR3 length is 16 residues. V was shortened by 6 bases and J by 2 bases, with 17 bases between the two germline ends. Germline V gene data show CDR1 as SNHLY and CDR2 as FYNNEI. CDR3 in amino acids: CASSGPLVWGNQPQHF. The DNA for the CDR3 is TGTGCCAGCAGCGGGCCCCTAGTTTGGGGCAATCAGCCCCAGCATTTT.

This sequence joins TRBV9 and TRBJ1-1; D is perhaps TRBD1 (5 bases). Trimming stripped 3 bases from V and 5 bases from J, with 17 bases between. The CDR3 loop spans 15 amino acids. Germline CDR1 SGDLS, CDR2 YYNGEE. CDR3 DNA: TGTGCCAGCAGCGGCACAGGTCTGCACCAAACTGAAGCTTTCTTT. The encoded protein is CASSGTGLHQTEAFF.

This clonotype was recorded a few times. The chain is built from TRBV5-8 and TRBJ2-7; possibly TRBD1 for D (6 bases). Germline assignment: CDR1 SGHTS and CDR2 YDEGEE. CDR3 size: 15 residues. Between the trimmed V and J ends, which lost 4 bases and 3 bases, there was a span of 17 bases. The CDR3 sequence: CASSSWGRLVYEQYF. The CDR3 region has the DNA TGTGCCAGCAGCAGTTGGGGGCGGCTAGTCTACGAGCAGTACTTC.

This chain connects TRBV2 to TRBJ2-4; perhaps TRBD2 as D (6 bases). The CDR3 contains 15 residues. Germline V gives CDR1 SNHLY, CDR2 FYNNEI. V was pared by 6 bases and J by 0 bases, with 12 bases between. The chain's CDR3 is CASRATGLAKNIQYF. The CDR3 DNA is TGTGCCAGCAGAGCCACGGGACTAGCCAAAAACATTCAGTACTTC.

This clonotype was found a few times. V usage is TRBV9 and J usage is TRBJ1-1; 7 bases are shared with TRBD1. After removal of 0 bases from V and 0 bases from J, the junction contained 14 bases not matched to a gene. Germline lookup yields CDR1 SGDLS and CDR2 YYNGEE. CDR3 length equals 19 residues. Here the CDR3 reads CASSVAANLNRGVNTEAFF. The CDR3 coding sequence is TGTGCCAGCAGCGTAGCCGCGAACCTTAACAGGGGAGTGAACACTGAAGCTTTCTTT.

This clonotype was seen many times. The rearrangement uses TRBV6-1 and TRBJ1-1, with D perhaps matching TRBD1 (5 bases). The V end lost 7 bases, the J end lost 5 bases, and 20 bases lay between the germline ends. The germline CDR1 and CDR2 sequences are MNHNS and SASEGT. CDR3 length: 15 amino acids. The CDR3: CASNLYRTRGTEAFF. CDR3 coding DNA: TGTGCCAGCAACCTTTACAGGACCCGTGGGACTGAAGCTTTCTTT.

The J gene is TRBJ1-4, the V gene TRBV19, with D possibly TRBD1 on 5 matching bases. Trimming removed 6 bases from V and 4 bases from J, with 18 bases in between. The CDR3 consists of 16 residues. Germline-derived CDR1 and CDR2 are LNHDA and SQIVND (reference sequence). CDR3 nucleotide sequence: TGTGCCAGTAGATCTCACGAGACAGCCCTTAATGAAAAACTGTTTTTT. It yields the protein CASRSHETALNEKLFF.

This clonotype was seen at least ten times. The rearrangement uses TRBV7-9 and TRBJ2-7; D not certain. Germline V lookup: CDR1 SEHNR, CDR2 FQNEAQ (reference sequence). This CDR3 spans 13 amino acids. V lost 2 bases, J lost 6 bases, and 11 bases lay in between. CDR3 in amino acids: CASSLSQSGEQYF. As DNA, the CDR3 is TGTGCCAGCAGCTTAAGTCAGTCTGGCGAGCAGTACTTC.

This clonotype was counted ten times or more. This chain links TRBV29-1 with TRBJ2-1; 9 bases are a match to TRBD1. V shed 6 bases and J 0 bases; nucleotides not matched to a gene: 0. The CDR3 contains 13 residues. Germline CDR1 SQVTM, CDR2 ANQGSEA. CDR3 nucleotide sequence: TGCAGCGTGGACAGGGGCTCCTACAATGAGCAGTTCTTC. Its protein is CSVDRGSYNEQFF.

Ten or more counts support this clonotype. The chain combines TRBV18 with TRBJ2-1; D possibly corresponds to TRBD2 (6 bases). The length of the CDR3 is 14 residues. Looked up from germline, CDR1 is KGHSH and CDR2 is LQKENI. With 0 bases removed from V and 12 bases from J, the gap between germline ends came to 15 bases. In DNA form, the CDR3 reads TGTGCCAGCTCACCACCCGAGGAGTGGGAGGTGCAGTTCTTC. Its translation: CASSPPEEWEVQFF.

This clonotype has ten or more counts. The rearrangement links TRBV28 to TRBJ1-5, with no clear D. The CDR3 has 12 amino acids. CDR1 is MDHEN and CDR2 is SYDVKM in the germline V gene. Trimming pared 1 base from V and 5 bases from J, leaving 3 bases between. The CDR3 is CASSLLHQPQHF. For the CDR3, the DNA is TGTGCCAGCAGTTTATTACATCAGCCCCAGCATTTT.

In this sample, this clonotype turned up many times. The rearrangement joins TRBV7-8 to TRBJ2-1; TRBD2 aligns across 10 bases. The V segment lost 4 bases and the J segment 8 bases; nucleotides outside the gene matches: 11. CDR1 SGHVS and CDR2 FQNEAQ come from the germline V gene. CDR3 length: 16 residues. The CDR3 DNA reads as TGTGCCAGCAGCTCGGGGGGGCTAGCGGGAGTGGATGAGCAGTTCTTC. This encodes CASSSGGLAGVDEQFF.

This chain links TRBV2 with TRBJ2-3; 7 bases map to TRBD2. This CDR3 is 18 amino acids long. Per germline, CDR1 SNHLY and CDR2 FYNNEI. The ends lost 5 bases at V and 0 bases at J; junction bases unmatched: 14. The CDR3 coding sequence is TGTGCCAGCAGTTACTCCCTCCCTAGCGGTACTAGCACAGATACGCAGTATTTT. This translates into CASSYSLPSGTSTDTQYF.

The rearrangement uses TRBV5-6 and TRBJ2-5; D perhaps matches TRBD1 (8 bases). Looked up from germline, CDR1 is SGHDT and CDR2 is YYEEEE. The CDR3 has 17 residues. V lost 1 base and J 5 bases, leaving 21 bases between the germline ends. In DNA, the CDR3 is TGTGCCAGCAGCTTGAGAGCGGCAGGGGGCGGGGGTGAGACCCAGTACTTC. It is translated as CASSLRAAGGGGETQYF.

There are many counts of this clonotype. This chain links TRBV20-1 with TRBJ2-3; D not resolved. This CDR3 is built from 15 residues. Between the trimmed V and J ends, which lost 7 bases and 1 base, there was a span of 18 bases. Germline V gene lookup returns CDR1 DFQATT and CDR2 SNEGSKA (reference sequence). DNA of the CDR3: TGCAGTGTATTTTTGCACAGCGCTCGCACAGATACGCAGTATTTT. This sequence encodes CSVFLHSARTDTQYF.

This clonotype came up many times. The chain uses TRBV12-3 or TRBV12-4 and TRBJ2-2; 12 bases line up with TRBD2. The CDR3 runs to 17 residues. J gave up 1 base and V 5 bases, and 5 bases lay outside the gene matches. CDR3 loop: CASSQGLAGMNTGELFF. In DNA form, the CDR3 reads TGTGCCAGCAGTCAAGGACTAGCGGGAATGAACACCGGGGAGCTGTTTTTT.

With respect to this clonotype: This may be a read error: a much more frequent sequence differs by one nucleotide. V and J are TRBV5-4 and TRBJ2-1, with D possibly being TRBD1 or TRBD2 (5 bases each). V shed 1 base and J shed 7 bases, with 18 bases lying between them. The CDR3 loop spans 16 amino acids. The germline CDR1 and CDR2 sequences are SGHNT and YYREEE (reference sequence). The CDR3 DNA sequence: TGTGCCAGCAGCTTGCCTAGCCGGCCCCCAGGGAATGAGCAGTTCTTC. Translation: CASSLPSRPPGNEQFF.

The table lists this clonotype with many counts. This sequence joins TRBV5-1 and TRBJ2-3; possibly TRBD2 for D (6 bases). Germline V gives CDR1 SGHRS, CDR2 YFSETQ. V gave up 4 bases and J gave up 4 bases, with 13 bases separating them. CDR3 length: 14 amino acids. The CDR3: CASSAGSIADTQYF. The CDR3 DNA sequence: TGCGCCAGCAGCGCGGGGTCGATAGCAGATACGCAGTATTTT.

The gene calls are TRBV10-3 and TRBJ2-3, with TRBD2 matching 8 bases. The germline gives CDR1 ENHRY, CDR2 SYGVKD. This CDR3 spans 16 amino acids. V shed 7 bases, J shed 1 base, and the junction held 10 bases outside the gene matches. The CDR3 coding sequence is TGTGCCATCACTGCGACTGGGCGGGAGGGCACAGATACGCAGTATTTT. Amino acids: CAITATGREGTDTQYF.